These 28 T cell receptor beta chains were all obtained from the same sample, sequenced in a study of siplizumab effects on memory and regulatory T cells. Clones were sequenced by immunoSEQ multiplex PCR, and TCRdb holds only the in-frame ones, with some missing. Of 85,000 to 130,000 clones in the sample, approximately 93% were seen once. Material: Tregs sorted from blood. These receptors originate from a human donor in good health.

This clone was observed once. The chain has TRBV6-1 and TRBJ1-4, with D possibly TRBD1 on 5 matching bases. The length of the CDR3 is 16 residues. Per the germline V gene, CDR1 is MNHNS and CDR2 is SASEGT. Trimming pared 3 bases from V and 8 bases from J, leaving 19 bases between. The CDR3 region is CASSEIFRQGGEKLFF. The DNA for the CDR3 is TGTGCCAGCAGTGAGATTTTTCGGCAGGGTGGCGAAAAACTGTTTTTT.

The V gene is TRBV19, the J gene TRBJ2-5, with 7 bases matching TRBD2. The CDR3 sequence is 14 residues long. Trimming removed 3 bases from V and 3 bases from J; junction bases left unmatched: 4. Germline V gives CDR1 LNHDA, CDR2 SQIVND (reference sequence). CDR3 coding DNA: TGTGCCAGTAGTATGGCTAGCGGCGAAGAGACCCAGTACTTC. Its translation is CASSMASGEETQYF.

V usage is TRBV11-2 and J usage is TRBJ1-3; D is unresolved. The CDR3 has 14 amino acids. CDR1 and CDR2 (germline): SGHAT, FQNNGV. Trimming stripped 3 bases from V and 7 bases from J, with 13 bases between. In DNA form, the CDR3 reads TGTGCCAGCAGCTTCACAGTTGAATCCAACACCATATATTTT. It specifies CASSFTVESNTIYF.

This chain joins TRBV19 and TRBJ2-3, with D tentatively TRBD2 (6 bases). Germline CDR1 LNHDA, CDR2 SQIVND (reference sequence). CDR3 length: 15 amino acids. V lost 3 bases and J lost 0, with 10 bases in between. The CDR3 nucleotides are TGTGCCAGTAGTATTTGGAGCGGGAGCACAGATACGCAGTATTTT. Encoded protein: CASSIWSGSTDTQYF.

The rearrangement links TRBV9 to TRBJ2-1; maybe TRBD1 (5 bases). The CDR3 is made up of 13 amino acids. Trimming cost V 1 base and J 9 bases, with 11 bases left between them. CDR1 is SGDLS, CDR2 YYNGEE, per germline. The CDR3 loop is CASSVQGIGEQFF. In DNA form, the CDR3 reads TGTGCCAGCAGCGTACAGGGTATCGGTGAGCAGTTCTTC.

This chain joins TRBV30 and TRBJ1-6, with 8 bases aligning to TRBD1. Germline V gene lookup returns CDR1 GTSNPN and CDR2 SVGIG (reference sequence). V trimming: 4 bases; J trimming: 4 bases; junction bases outside the gene matches: 3. The CDR3 has 14 residues. CDR3 nucleotides: TGTGCCTGGAACCAGGGGGCTTATAATTCACCCCTCCACTTT. It specifies CAWNQGAYNSPLHF.

The genes are TRBV2 and TRBJ1-2, with D hard to call. Germline V gene sequence: CDR1 SNHLY, CDR2 FYNNEI. CDR3 length equals 15 residues. Deletions cut 3 bases from V and 0 bases from J, with 11 bases between. The CDR3 region has the DNA TGTGCCAGCAGTGAGGTCCTGGGAGCTAACTATGGCTACACCTTC. Amino acid sequence: CASSEVLGANYGYTF.

This chain uses TRBV27 with TRBJ2-7, with 7 bases fitting TRBD1. The CDR3 loop spans 16 amino acids. In germline, CDR1 is MNHEY, CDR2 SMNVEV (reference sequence). With V trimmed by 4 bases and J by 0 bases, 9 bases remained unmatched. CDR3 bases: TGTGCCAGCAGTTCACGACAGGGCACCGTCTCCTACGAGCAGTACTTC. Protein product: CASSSRQGTVSYEQYF.

A note on this clone: The junction differs from germline at one of its ends, possibly a read error. The rearrangement uses TRBV11-2 and TRBJ2-6, with a tentative D call TRBD2 (5 bases). CDR1 SGHAT and CDR2 FQNNGV come from the germline V gene. The CDR3 has 15 residues. CDR3 region: CASSLEGSGANVLTF. The DNA of the CDR3 is TGTGCCAGCAGCCTAGAGGGTTCTGGGGCCAACGTCCTGACTTTC. The entire variable domain, with the rest obtained from reference TRBV11-2 and TRBJ2-6, is as follows: EAGVAQSPRYKIIEKRQSVAFWCNPISGHATLYWYQQILGQGPKLLIQFQNNGVVDDSQLPKDRFSAERLKGVDSTLKIQPAKLEDSAVYLCASSLEGSGANVLTFGAGSRLTVL.

This chain links TRBV18 with TRBJ2-3; no clear D gene. The V end was cut by 2 bases, the J end by 5 bases, with 11 bases between. CDR3 length equals 14 residues. Germline CDR1 reads KGHSH; CDR2 reads LQKENI. In nucleotides, the CDR3 is TGTGCCAGCTCACCAGGGGTAGGCAGAGATACGCAGTATTTT. It codes for CASSPGVGRDTQYF.

The chain is built from TRBV20-1 and TRBJ2-5; D remains ambiguous. Per the germline V gene, CDR1 is DFQATT and CDR2 is SNEGSKA (reference sequence). The length of the CDR3 is 10 residues. V lost 3 bases, J lost 3 bases, and 2 bases lay in between. CDR3 residues: CSASKETQYF. The CDR3 coding sequence is TGCAGTGCTAGCAAAGAGACCCAGTACTTC.

The genes are TRBV6-5 and TRBJ1-2; no definite D call. Trimming took off 4 bases at V and 8 bases at J, with 14 bases between the two ends. The germline gives CDR1 MNHEY, CDR2 SVGAGI. There are 13 residues in the CDR3. CDR3 nucleotides: TGTGCCAGCAGTTCTACACGGGCGAGGGGCTACACCTTC. Translating it yields CASSSTRARGYTF.

The chain recombines TRBV7-2 with TRBJ1-2; TRBD1 matches at 8 bases. V gave up 1 base and J gave up 8 bases; unmatched junction bases: 12. The CDR3 sequence is 16 residues long. Germline loops: CDR1 SGHTA, CDR2 FQGNSA. The CDR3 bases are TGTGCCAGCAGCTTAGACGGAGCAGGGGGCTATCGGGGCTACACCTTC. It encodes CASSLDGAGGYRGYTF.

The chain uses TRBV6-5 and TRBJ1-5; D is undetermined. Trimming pared 8 bases from V and 2 bases from J, leaving 10 bases between. CDR3 length: 13 residues. The germline V gene encodes CDR1 MNHEY and CDR2 SVGAGI. CDR3 nucleotides: TGTGCCAGCGGAGCTGCGGGCAATCAGCCCCAGCATTTT. This codes for CASGAAGNQPQHF.

This chain joins TRBV6-6 and TRBJ2-7, with D perhaps assigned TRBD1 or TRBD2 (5 bases each). The CDR3 sequence is 16 residues long. Germline V lookup: CDR1 MNHNY, CDR2 SVGAGI (reference sequence). V was trimmed by 0 bases and J by 0 bases, leaving 12 bases between them. Here the CDR3 reads CASSYSWGRSSYEQYF. CDR3 bases: TGTGCCAGCAGTTACTCGTGGGGACGGAGCTCCTACGAGCAGTACTTC.

DNA of the CDR3: TGTGCCAGCAGCCAAGACAGGAACACTGAAGCTTTCTTT. Translation: CASSQDRNTEAFF. The rearrangement links TRBV11-2 to TRBJ1-1, with TRBD1 as a possible D gene (5 bases). Trimming stripped 5 bases from V and 1 base from J, with 8 bases between. The CDR3 has 13 amino acids. CDR1 is SGHAT, CDR2 FQNNGV, per germline. The whole variable domain, filled in from reference TRBV11-2 and TRBJ1-1, reads EAGVAQSPRYKIIEKRQSVAFWCNPISGHATLYWYQQILGQGPKLLIQFQNNGVVDDSQLPKDRFSAERLKGVDSTLKIQPAKLEDSAVYLCASSQDRNTEAFFGQGTRLTVV.

The gene calls are TRBV4-1 and TRBJ1-2, with 8 bases lining up with TRBD1. V trimming: 1 base; J trimming: 3 bases; junction bases outside the gene matches: 7. The CDR3 runs to 16 residues. CDR1 MGHRA and CDR2 YSYEKL come from the germline V gene. CDR3 sequence reads: CASSQASGQAHYGYTF. DNA of the CDR3: TGCGCCAGCAGCCAAGCATCGGGACAGGCCCACTATGGCTACACCTTC.

V is TRBV18 and J is TRBJ2-5; TRBD2 is a possible D gene (6 bases). Trimming pared 3 bases from V and 5 bases from J, leaving 13 bases between. Germline CDR1 is KGHSH and CDR2 is LQKENI. The CDR3 has 14 residues. CDR3 nucleotides: TGTGCCAGCTCACCCACGGGAGCATATGAGACCCAGTACTTC. It encodes CASSPTGAYETQYF.

The rearrangement uses TRBV7-2 and TRBJ1-2; D might be TRBD1 (5 bases). V lost 1 base and J lost 2, with 11 bases in between. The CDR3 length is 15 residues. Germline V gives CDR1 SGHTA, CDR2 FQGNSA. In DNA, the CDR3 is TGTGCCAGCAGCTTAGGACAGAACCGAAACTATGGCTACACCTTC. Translation: CASSLGQNRNYGYTF.

The chain couples TRBV5-5 to TRBJ1-6; D gene unclear. V shed 0 bases and J shed 6 bases, with 7 bases lying between them. Germline loops: CDR1 SGHKS, CDR2 YYEKEE (reference sequence). The CDR3 is 14 residues long. The CDR3 region is CASSLESSNSPLHF. The CDR3 nucleotides read TGTGCCAGCAGCTTGGAGTCTTCTAATTCACCCCTCCACTTT.

The genes are TRBV4-2 and TRBJ2-7; 7 bases agree with TRBD2. CDR3 length: 17 residues. V shed 0 bases, J shed 0 bases, and the junction held 8 bases outside the gene matches. The germline CDR1 and CDR2 sequences are LGHNA and YNFKEQ. CDR3 protein: CASSQDSGGVRSYEQYF. The CDR3, as DNA: TGTGCCAGCAGCCAAGATTCTGGGGGGGTCCGCTCCTACGAGCAGTACTTC.

The V call is TRBV6-5, the J call TRBJ2-1, with a possible D match to TRBD1 (6 bases). Germline V lookup: CDR1 MNHEY, CDR2 SVGAGI. CDR3 size: 14 residues. V lost 6 bases, J lost 6 bases, and 15 bases lay in between. Written as DNA, the CDR3 is TGTGCCAGCAGAACAGGGCTAGGCAGCAATGAGCAGTTCTTC. Translated: CASRTGLGSNEQFF.

The V call is TRBV7-8, the J call TRBJ1-2, with D perhaps matching TRBD1 (5 bases). The CDR3 length is 13 residues. Germline V gene sequence: CDR1 SGHVS, CDR2 FQNEAQ. V gave up 2 bases and J gave up 4 bases, with 8 bases separating them. As DNA, the CDR3 is TGTGCCAGCAGCTTACAGGGTGGCTATGGCTACACCTTC. This sequence encodes CASSLQGGYGYTF. The entire variable domain, with the rest obtained from reference TRBV7-8 and TRBJ1-2, is as follows: GAGVSQSPRYKVAKRGQDVALRCDPISGHVSLFWYQQALGQGPEFLTYFQNEAQLDKSGLPSDRFFAERPEGSVSTLKIQRTQQEDSAVYLCASSLQGGYGYTFGSGTRLTVV.

The chain is built from TRBV29-1 and TRBJ1-2, with a tentative D call TRBD1 (6 bases). V lost 7 bases and J lost 2, with 11 bases in between. There are 12 residues in the CDR3. Looked up from germline, CDR1 is SQVTM and CDR2 is ANQGSEA. The DNA of the CDR3 is TGCAGCGCATCGGGGGCAAACTATGGCTACACCTTC. It specifies CSASGANYGYTF.

CDR3 sequence reads: CASSRRLAGGPGETQYF. In DNA form, the CDR3 reads TGTGCCAGCAGCCGCCGGCTAGCGGGGGGGCCGGGAGAGACCCAGTACTTC. The genes are TRBV7-2 and TRBJ2-5; TRBD2 agrees at 12 bases. The CDR3 has 17 amino acids. The germline V gene has CDR1 SGHTA and CDR2 FQGNSA. The V and J ends lost 5 bases and 4 bases, in that order; junction bases with no gene match: 11.

The chain links TRBV7-9 to TRBJ1-2; D gene uncertain. CDR3 length: 13 residues. Trimming cost V 5 bases and J 4 bases, with 11 bases left between them. Per germline, CDR1 SEHNR and CDR2 FQNEAQ (reference sequence). CDR3 DNA sequence: TGTGCCAGCAGCCACCGACACGGCTATGGCTACACCTTC. This sequence encodes CASSHRHGYGYTF. Drawing the rest from reference TRBV7-9 and TRBJ1-2, the complete variable domain is DTGVSQNPRHKITKRGQNVTFRCDPISEHNRLYWYRQTLGQGPEFLTYFQNEAQLEKSRLLSDRFSAERPKGSFSTLEIQRTEQGDSAMYLCASSHRHGYGYTFGSGTRLTVV.

The chain couples TRBV7-9 to TRBJ2-1; a possible D gene is TRBD2 (6 bases). V lost 2 bases, J lost 6 bases, and 14 bases lay in between. Germline V gene sequence: CDR1 SEHNR, CDR2 FQNEAQ (reference sequence). This CDR3 comprises 15 residues. The CDR3 region has the DNA TGTGCCAGCAGCTTAACGGGAGCGTTAGGCAATGAGCAGTTCTTC. Amino acids: CASSLTGALGNEQFF.

The chain uses TRBV30 and TRBJ2-7; D not resolved. The germline CDR1 and CDR2 sequences are GTSNPN and SVGIG (reference sequence). Trimming pared 2 bases from V and 2 bases from J, leaving 10 bases between. This CDR3 is built from 13 residues. The CDR3 is CAWSLEDTYEQYF. The CDR3 DNA is TGTGCCTGGAGTTTGGAAGATACCTACGAGCAGTACTTC.